Sequencing of this T cell receptor (beta chain) was carried out in a study of blood T cell repertoires in COVID-19. Turning to the study itself: From T cells, B-cell-depleted T cells, or PBMCs came the material, which was cDNA or gDNA.

Original analysis: Amplification of reference gene primers was used by the study to estimate nucleated cell counts. TCRdb's table, derived via immunoSEQ multiplex PCR, lists solely in-frame clones and lacks some. From that table come the V and J calls and clone size; the DNA was used to work out D and trimming. The top ten hold more than 2% of the sample, which has some 160,000 clones, just over 90% seen once. The V and J ends lost 4 bases and 2 bases respectively, with 18 bases between them. The CDR3 consists of 16 residues. Per the germline V gene, CDR1 is MNHEY and CDR2 is SVGAGI. The chain couples TRBV6-5 to TRBJ2-7; possible D gene TRBD1, 6 bases. This clonotype was obtained from a man aged 18 to 30 with acute or convalescent COVID-19. Specimen: peripheral blood. In nucleotides, the CDR3 is TGTGCCAGCAGTTCCGAATCCCAGGGGACCCCCTACGAGCAGTACTTC. It encodes CASSSESQGTPYEQYF.